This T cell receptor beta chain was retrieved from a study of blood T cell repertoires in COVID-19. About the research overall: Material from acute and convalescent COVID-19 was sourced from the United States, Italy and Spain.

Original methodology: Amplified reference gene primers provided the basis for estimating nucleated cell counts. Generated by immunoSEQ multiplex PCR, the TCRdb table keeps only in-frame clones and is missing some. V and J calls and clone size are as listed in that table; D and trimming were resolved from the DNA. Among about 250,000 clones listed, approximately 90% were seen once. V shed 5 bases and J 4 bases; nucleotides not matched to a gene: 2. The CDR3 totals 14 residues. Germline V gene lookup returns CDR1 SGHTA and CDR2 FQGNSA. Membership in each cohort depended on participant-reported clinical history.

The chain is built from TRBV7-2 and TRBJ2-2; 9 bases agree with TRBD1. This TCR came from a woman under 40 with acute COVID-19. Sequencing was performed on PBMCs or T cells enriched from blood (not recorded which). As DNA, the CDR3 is TGTGCCAGCAGCCAGACAGGGGGCACCGGGGAGCTGTTTTTT. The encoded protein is CASSQTGGTGELFF.